This section outlines one T cell receptor (beta chain) sequence together with its context. Its antigen is not known. The data belong to a study of OX40 agonist ivuxolimab in advanced cancers. Study summary: Patients with hepatocellular carcinoma, melanoma, renal cell or head and neck cancer made up the dose-escalation patients. Notes on the study in general: Not determined was the antigen specificity of the expanded peripheral T cells. At 0.1 to 3.0 mg/kg, CD4+ and CD8+ blood T cells expanded clonally by week 6.

Generated by immunoSEQ multiplex PCR, the TCRdb table keeps only in-frame clones and is missing some. Among about 22,000 clones listed, roughly 79% were seen once. The CDR3 is 15 amino acids. Trimming removed 2 bases from V and 2 bases from J, with 12 bases in between. The germline CDR1 and CDR2 sequences are MNHEY and SVGAGI. The clonotype comes from an adult with an advanced solid tumor such as melanoma, head and neck, liver or kidney cancer. Specimen: CD4+ or CD8+ T cells sorted from blood, collected in a trial of the OX40 agonist ivuxolimab. The gene calls are TRBV6-5 and TRBJ2-5; D possibly corresponds to TRBD1 (7 bases). CDR3 sequence (DNA): TGTGCCAGCAGTTACGGGGGGACAGTACAAGAGACCCAGTACTTC. Its translation: CASSYGGTVQETQYF.